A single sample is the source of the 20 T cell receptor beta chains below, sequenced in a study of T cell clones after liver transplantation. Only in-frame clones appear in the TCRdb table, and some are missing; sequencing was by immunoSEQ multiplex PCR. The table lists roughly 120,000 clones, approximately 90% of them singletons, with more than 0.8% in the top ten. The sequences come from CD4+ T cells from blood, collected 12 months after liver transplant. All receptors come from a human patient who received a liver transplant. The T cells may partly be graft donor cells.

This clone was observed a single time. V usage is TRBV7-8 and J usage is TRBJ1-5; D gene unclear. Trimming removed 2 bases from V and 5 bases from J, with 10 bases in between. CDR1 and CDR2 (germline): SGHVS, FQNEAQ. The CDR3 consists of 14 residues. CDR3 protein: CASSLRAGDQPQHF. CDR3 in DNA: TGTGCCAGCAGCTTACGGGCAGGCGATCAGCCCCAGCATTTT. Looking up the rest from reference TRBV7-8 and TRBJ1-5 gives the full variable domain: GAGVSQSPRYKVAKRGQDVALRCDPISGHVSLFWYQQALGQGPEFLTYFQNEAQLDKSGLPSDRFFAERPEGSVSTLKIQRTQQEDSAVYLCASSLRAGDQPQHFGDGTRLSIL.

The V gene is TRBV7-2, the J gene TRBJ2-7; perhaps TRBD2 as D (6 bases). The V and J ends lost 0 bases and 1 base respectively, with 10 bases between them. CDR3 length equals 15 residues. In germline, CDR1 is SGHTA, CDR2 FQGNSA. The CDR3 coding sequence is TGTGCCAGCAGCTTAGCGCCAGGGAGGTCCTACGAGCAGTACTTC. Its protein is CASSLAPGRSYEQYF.

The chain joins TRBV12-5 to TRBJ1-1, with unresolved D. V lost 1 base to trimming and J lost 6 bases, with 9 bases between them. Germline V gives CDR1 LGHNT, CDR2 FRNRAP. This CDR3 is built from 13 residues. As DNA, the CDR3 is TGTGCTAGTGGTTTGGAACCGGAGGCTGAAGCTTTCTTT. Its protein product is CASGLEPEAEAFF.

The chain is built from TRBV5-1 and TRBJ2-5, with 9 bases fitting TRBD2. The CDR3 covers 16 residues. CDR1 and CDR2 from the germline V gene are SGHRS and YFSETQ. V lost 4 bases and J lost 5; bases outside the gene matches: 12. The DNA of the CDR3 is TGCGCCAGCAGCGCCGGGGTAGCGGGAGATGTGGAGACCCAGTACTTC. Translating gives CASSAGVAGDVETQYF.

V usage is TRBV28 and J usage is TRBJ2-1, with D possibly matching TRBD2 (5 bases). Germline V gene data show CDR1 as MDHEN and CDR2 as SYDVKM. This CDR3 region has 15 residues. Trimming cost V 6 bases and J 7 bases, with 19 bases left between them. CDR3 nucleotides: TGTGCCAGCAGCCCACCGCCTCCGGGAACGAATGAGCAGTTCTTC. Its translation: CASSPPPPGTNEQFF.

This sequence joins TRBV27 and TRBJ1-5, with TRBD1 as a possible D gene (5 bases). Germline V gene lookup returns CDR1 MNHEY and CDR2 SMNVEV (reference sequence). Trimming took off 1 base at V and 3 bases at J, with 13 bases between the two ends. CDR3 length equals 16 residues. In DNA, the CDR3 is TGTGCCAGCAGTTTATACCCGGGGCGGCTCAATCAGCCCCAGCATTTT. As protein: CASSLYPGRLNQPQHF.

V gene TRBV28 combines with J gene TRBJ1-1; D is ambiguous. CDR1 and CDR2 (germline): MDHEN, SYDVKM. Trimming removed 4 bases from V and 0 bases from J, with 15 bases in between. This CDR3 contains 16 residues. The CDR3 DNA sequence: TGTGCCAGCAGTTCGACATTCCTAAACCTGAACACTGAAGCTTTCTTT. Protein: CASSSTFLNLNTEAFF. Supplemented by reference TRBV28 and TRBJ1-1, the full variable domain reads DVKVTQSSRYLVKRTGEKVFLECVQDMDHENMFWYRQDPGLGLRLIYFSYDVKMKEKGDIPEGYSVSREKKERFSLILESASTNQTSMYLCASSSTFLNLNTEAFFGQGTRLTVV.

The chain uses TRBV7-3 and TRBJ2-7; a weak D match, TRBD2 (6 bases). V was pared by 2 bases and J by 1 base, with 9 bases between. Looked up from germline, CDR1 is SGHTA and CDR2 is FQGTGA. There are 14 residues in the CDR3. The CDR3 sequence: CASSLAGPSYEQYF. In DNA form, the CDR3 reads TGTGCCAGCAGCTTAGCGGGACCATCCTACGAGCAGTACTTC.

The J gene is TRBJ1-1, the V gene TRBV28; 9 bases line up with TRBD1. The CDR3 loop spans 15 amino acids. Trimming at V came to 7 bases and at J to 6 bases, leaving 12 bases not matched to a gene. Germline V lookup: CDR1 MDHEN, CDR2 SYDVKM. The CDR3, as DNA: TGTGCCAGCACCGACTCTAGGACAGGGGCCGCTGAAGCTTTCTTT. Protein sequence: CASTDSRTGAAEAFF.

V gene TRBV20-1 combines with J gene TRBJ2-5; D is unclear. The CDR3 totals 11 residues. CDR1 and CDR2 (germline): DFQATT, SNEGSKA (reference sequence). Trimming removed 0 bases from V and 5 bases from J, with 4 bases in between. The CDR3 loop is CSARETETQYF. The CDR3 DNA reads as TGCAGTGCTAGAGAAACGGAGACCCAGTACTTC.

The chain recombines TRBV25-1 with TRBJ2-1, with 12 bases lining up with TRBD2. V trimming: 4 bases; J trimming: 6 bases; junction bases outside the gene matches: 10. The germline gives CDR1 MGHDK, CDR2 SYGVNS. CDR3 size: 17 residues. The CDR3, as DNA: TGTGCCAGCAGTGCCACCCCCGGGACTAGCGGGTCCAATGAGCAGTTCTTC. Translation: CASSATPGTSGSNEQFF.

The CDR3 sequence: CASSHLTGRGIYEQYF. In DNA form, the CDR3 reads TGTGCCAGCAGTCATCTGACAGGGAGGGGTATCTACGAGCAGTACTTC. The chain is built from TRBV27 and TRBJ2-7; tentatively, D is TRBD1 or TRBD2 (7 bases each). CDR1 and CDR2 (germline): MNHEY, SMNVEV (reference sequence). The CDR3 sequence is 16 residues long. With 5 bases removed from V and 3 bases from J, the gap between germline ends came to 20 bases.

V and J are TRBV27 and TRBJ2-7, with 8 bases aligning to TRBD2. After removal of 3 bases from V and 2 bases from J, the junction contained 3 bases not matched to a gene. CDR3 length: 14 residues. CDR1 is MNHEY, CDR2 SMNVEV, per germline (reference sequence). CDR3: CASSLTSETYEQYF. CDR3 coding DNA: TGTGCCAGCAGTTTGACTAGCGAGACCTACGAGCAGTACTTC.

CDR3 protein: CASSFGRSYEQYF. The CDR3 DNA reads as TGTGCCAGCAGCTTTGGTCGCTCCTACGAGCAGTACTTC. This sequence joins TRBV7-2 and TRBJ2-7; D uncertain. Looked up from germline, CDR1 is SGHTA and CDR2 is FQGNSA. V was clipped by 3 bases and J by 0 bases, with 6 bases between them. This CDR3 region has 13 residues.

CDR3 loop: CASSDIYGSSKAGVREQYF. In nucleotides, the CDR3 is TGCGCCAGCAGTGATATCTATGGTAGCTCAAAAGCCGGGGTACGAGAGCAGTACTTC. This chain uses TRBV10-2 with TRBJ2-7; tentatively, D is TRBD2 (5 bases). V was clipped by 3 bases and J by 7 bases, with 31 bases between them. The CDR3 extends over 19 amino acids. Germline loops: CDR1 WSHSY, CDR2 SAAADI.

CDR3: CASSQEAGANYEQYF. In DNA, the CDR3 is TGTGCCAGCAGCCAAGAGGCAGGGGCTAACTACGAGCAGTACTTC. The chain carries TRBV4-2 and TRBJ2-7, with a possible D match to TRBD1 (6 bases). With 0 bases removed from V and 3 bases from J, the gap between germline ends came to 12 bases. The length of the CDR3 is 15 residues. Per the germline V gene, CDR1 is LGHNA and CDR2 is YNFKEQ.

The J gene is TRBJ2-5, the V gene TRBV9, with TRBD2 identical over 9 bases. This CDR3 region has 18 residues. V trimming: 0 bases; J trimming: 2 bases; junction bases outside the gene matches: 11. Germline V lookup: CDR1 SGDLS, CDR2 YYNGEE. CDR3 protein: CASSVAGGRASGQETQYF. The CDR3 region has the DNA TGTGCCAGCAGCGTAGCAGGCGGGAGGGCCTCTGGGCAAGAGACCCAGTACTTC.

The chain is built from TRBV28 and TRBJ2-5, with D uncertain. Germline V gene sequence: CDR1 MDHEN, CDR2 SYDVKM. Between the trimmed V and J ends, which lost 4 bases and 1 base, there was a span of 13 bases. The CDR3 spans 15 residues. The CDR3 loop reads CASSSWVSSQETQYF. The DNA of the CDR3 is TGTGCCAGCAGTTCTTGGGTCTCATCCCAAGAGACCCAGTACTTC. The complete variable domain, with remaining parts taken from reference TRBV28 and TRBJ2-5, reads DVKVTQSSRYLVKRTGEKVFLECVQDMDHENMFWYRQDPGLGLRLIYFSYDVKMKEKGDIPEGYSVSREKKERFSLILESASTNQTSMYLCASSSWVSSQETQYFGPGTRLLVL.

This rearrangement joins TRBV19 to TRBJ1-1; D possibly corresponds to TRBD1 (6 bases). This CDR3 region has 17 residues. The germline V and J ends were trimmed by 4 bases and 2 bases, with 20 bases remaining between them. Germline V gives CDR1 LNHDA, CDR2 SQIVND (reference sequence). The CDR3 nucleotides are TGTGCCAGTAGTACCGCGCAGGGGAGGGGGGAAAACACTGAAGCTTTCTTT. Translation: CASSTAQGRGENTEAFF. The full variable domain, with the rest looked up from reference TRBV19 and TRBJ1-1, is DGGITQSPKYLFRKEGQNVTLSCEQNLNHDAMYWYRQDPGQGLRLIYYSQIVNDFQKGDIAEGYSVSREKKESFPLTVTSAQKNPTAFYLCASSTAQGRGENTEAFFGQGTRLTVV.

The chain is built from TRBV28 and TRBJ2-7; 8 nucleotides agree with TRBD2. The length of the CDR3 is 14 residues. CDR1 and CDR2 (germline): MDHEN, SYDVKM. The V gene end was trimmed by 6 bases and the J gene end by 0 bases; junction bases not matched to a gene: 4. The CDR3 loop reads CASRVAGSSYEQYF. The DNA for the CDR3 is TGTGCCAGCAGGGTAGCGGGAAGCTCCTACGAGCAGTACTTC.